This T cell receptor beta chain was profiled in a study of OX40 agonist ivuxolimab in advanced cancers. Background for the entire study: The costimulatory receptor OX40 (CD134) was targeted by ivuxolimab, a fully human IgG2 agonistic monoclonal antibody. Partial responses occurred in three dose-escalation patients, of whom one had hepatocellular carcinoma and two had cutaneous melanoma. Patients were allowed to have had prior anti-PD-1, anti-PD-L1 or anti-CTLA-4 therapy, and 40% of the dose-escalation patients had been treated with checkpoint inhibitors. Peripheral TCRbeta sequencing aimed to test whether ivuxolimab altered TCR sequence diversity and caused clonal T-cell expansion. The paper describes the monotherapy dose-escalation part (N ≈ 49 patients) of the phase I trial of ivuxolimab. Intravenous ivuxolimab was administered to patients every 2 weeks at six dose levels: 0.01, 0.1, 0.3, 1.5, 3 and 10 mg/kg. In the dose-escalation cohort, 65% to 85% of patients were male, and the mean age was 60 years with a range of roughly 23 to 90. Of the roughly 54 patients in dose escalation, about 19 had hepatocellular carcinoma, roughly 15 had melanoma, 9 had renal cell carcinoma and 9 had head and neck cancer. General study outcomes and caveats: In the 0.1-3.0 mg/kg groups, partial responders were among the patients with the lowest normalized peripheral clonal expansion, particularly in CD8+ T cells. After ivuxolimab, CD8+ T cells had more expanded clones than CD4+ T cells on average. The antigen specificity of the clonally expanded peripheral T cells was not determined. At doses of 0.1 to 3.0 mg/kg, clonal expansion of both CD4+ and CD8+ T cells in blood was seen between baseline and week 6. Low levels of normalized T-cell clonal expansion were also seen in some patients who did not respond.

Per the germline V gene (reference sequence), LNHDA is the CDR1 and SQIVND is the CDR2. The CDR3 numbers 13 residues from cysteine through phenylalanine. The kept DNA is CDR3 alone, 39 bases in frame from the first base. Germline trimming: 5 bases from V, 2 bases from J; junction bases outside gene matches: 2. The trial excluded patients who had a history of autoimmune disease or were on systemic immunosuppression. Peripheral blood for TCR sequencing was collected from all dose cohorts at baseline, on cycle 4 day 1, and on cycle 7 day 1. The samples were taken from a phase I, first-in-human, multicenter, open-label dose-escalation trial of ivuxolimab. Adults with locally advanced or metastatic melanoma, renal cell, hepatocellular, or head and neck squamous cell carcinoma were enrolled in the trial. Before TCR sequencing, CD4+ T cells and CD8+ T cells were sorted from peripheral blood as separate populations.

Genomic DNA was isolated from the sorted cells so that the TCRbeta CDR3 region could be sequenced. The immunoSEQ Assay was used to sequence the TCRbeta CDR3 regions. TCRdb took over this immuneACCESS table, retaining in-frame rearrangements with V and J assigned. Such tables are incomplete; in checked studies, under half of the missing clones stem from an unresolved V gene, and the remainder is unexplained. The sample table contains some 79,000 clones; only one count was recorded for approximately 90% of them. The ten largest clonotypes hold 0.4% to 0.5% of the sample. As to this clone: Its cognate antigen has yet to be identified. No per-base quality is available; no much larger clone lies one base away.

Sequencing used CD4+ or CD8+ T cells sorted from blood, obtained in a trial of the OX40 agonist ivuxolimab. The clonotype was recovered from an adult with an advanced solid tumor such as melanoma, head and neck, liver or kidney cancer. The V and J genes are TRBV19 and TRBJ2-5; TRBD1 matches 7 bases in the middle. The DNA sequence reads TGTGCCAGTAGTGTGACAGGGCAAGAGACCCAGTACTTC. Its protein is CASSVTGQETQYF.